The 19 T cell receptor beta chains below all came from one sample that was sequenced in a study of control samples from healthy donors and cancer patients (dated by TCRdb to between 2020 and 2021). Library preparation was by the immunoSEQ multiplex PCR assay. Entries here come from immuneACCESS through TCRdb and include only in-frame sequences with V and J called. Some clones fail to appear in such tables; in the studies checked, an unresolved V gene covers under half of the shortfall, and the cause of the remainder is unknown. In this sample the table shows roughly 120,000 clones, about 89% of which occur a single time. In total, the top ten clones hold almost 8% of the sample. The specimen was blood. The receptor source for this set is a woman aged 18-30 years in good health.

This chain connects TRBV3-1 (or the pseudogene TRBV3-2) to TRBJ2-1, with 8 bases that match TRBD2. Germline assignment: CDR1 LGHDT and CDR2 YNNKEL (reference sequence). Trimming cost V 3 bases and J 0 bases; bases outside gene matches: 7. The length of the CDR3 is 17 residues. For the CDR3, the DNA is TGTGCCAGCAGCCACGACACTAGCGGAAGCTCCTACAATGAGCAGTTCTTC. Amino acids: CASSHDTSGSSYNEQFF.

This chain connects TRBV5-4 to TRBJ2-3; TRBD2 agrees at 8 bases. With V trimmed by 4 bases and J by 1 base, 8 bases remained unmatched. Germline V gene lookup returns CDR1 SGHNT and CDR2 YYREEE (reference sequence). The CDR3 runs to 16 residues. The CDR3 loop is CASSTASGPRTDTQYF. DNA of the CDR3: TGTGCCAGCAGCACCGCTAGCGGGCCGCGCACAGATACGCAGTATTTT.

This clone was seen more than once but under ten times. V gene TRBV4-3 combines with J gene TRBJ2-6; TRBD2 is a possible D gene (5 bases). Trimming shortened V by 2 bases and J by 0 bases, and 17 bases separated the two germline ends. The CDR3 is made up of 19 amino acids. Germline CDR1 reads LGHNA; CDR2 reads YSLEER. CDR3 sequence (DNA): TGCGCCAGCAGCCAAAGTGGGCGGAGGCTGTCCTCTGGGGCCAACGTCCTGACTTTC. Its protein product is CASSQSGRRLSSGANVLTF.

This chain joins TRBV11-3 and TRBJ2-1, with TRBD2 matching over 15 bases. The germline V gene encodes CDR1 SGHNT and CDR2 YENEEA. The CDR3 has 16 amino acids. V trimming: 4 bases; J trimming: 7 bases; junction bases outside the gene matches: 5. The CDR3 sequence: CASSSGTSGGKNEQFF. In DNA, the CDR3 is TGTGCCAGCAGCTCCGGGACTAGCGGGGGGAAGAATGAGCAGTTCTTC.

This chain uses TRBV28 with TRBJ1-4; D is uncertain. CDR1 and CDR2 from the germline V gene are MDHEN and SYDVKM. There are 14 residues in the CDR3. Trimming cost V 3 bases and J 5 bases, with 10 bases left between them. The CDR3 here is CASSLTLANEKLFF. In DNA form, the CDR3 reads TGTGCCAGCAGTTTGACGCTAGCAAATGAAAAACTGTTTTTT.

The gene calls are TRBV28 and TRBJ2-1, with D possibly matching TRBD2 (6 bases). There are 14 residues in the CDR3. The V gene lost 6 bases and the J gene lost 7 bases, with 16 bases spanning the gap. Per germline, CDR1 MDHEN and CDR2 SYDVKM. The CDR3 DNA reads TGTGCCAGCAGCCCCACCCGACTAGGGAATGAGCAGTTCTTC. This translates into CASSPTRLGNEQFF.

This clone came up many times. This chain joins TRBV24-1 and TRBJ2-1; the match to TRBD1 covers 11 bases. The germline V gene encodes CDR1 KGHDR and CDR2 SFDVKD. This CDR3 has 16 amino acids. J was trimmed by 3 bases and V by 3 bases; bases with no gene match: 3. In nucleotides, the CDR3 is TGTGCCACCAGTGATCTCGGGACAGGGGGCTACAATGAGCAGTTCTTC. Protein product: CATSDLGTGGYNEQFF.

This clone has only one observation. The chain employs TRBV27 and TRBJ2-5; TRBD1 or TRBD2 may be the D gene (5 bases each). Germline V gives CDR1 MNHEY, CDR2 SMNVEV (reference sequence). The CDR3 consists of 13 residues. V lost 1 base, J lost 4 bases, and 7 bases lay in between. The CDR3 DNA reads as TGTGCCAGCAGTTTATTTGGGGGAGAGACCCAGTACTTC. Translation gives CASSLFGGETQYF.

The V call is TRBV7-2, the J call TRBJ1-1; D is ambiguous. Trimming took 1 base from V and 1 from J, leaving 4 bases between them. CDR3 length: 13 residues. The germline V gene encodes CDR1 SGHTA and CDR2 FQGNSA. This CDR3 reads CASSLVPNTEAFF. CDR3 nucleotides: TGTGCCAGCAGCTTAGTCCCGAACACTGAAGCTTTCTTT.

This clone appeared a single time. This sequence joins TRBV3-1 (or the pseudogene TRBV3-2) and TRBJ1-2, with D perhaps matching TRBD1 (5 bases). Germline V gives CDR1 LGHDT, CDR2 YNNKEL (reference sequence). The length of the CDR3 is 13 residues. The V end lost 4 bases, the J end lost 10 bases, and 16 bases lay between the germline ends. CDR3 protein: CASSLSRQGVYTF. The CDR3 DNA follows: TGTGCCAGCAGCCTGTCTAGGCAGGGCGTCTACACCTTC.

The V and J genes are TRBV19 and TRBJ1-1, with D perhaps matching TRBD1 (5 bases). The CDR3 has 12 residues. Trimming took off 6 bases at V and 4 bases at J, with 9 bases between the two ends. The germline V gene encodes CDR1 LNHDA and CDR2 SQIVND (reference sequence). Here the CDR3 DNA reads TGTGCCAGTAGAGACAGCGGCACTGAAGCTTTCTTT. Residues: CASRDSGTEAFF. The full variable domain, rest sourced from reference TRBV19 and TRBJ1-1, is DGGITQSPKYLFRKEGQNVTLSCEQNLNHDAMYWYRQDPGQGLRLIYYSQIVNDFQKGDIAEGYSVSREKKESFPLTVTSAQKNPTAFYLCASRDSGTEAFFGQGTRLTVV.

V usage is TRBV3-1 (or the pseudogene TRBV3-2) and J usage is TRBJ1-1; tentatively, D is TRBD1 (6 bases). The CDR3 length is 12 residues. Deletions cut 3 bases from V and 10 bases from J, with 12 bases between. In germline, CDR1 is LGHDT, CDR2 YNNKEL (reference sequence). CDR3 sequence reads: CASSQGQGTAFF. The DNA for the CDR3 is TGTGCCAGCAGCCAGGGGCAGGGGACAGCTTTCTTT.

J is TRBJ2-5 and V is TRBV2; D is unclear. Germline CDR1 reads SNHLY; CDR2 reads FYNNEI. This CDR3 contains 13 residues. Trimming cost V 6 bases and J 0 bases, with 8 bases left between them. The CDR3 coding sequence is TGTGCCAGCAGCTTAACCAACCAAGAGACCCAGTACTTC. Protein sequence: CASSLTNQETQYF.

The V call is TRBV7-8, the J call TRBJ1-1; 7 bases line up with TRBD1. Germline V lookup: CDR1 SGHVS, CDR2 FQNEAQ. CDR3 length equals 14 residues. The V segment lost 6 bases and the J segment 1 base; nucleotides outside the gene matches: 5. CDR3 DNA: TGTGCCAGCAGGACAGGGATAGGGAACACTGAAGCTTTCTTT. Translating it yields CASRTGIGNTEAFF.

CDR3 loop: CSAWGGTEAFF. CDR3 DNA sequence: TGCAGTGCCTGGGGGGGCACTGAAGCTTTCTTT. The V gene is TRBV20-1, the J gene TRBJ1-1; a weak D match, TRBD1 (5 bases). This CDR3 is built from 11 residues. Germline values: CDR1 DFQATT, CDR2 SNEGSKA (reference sequence). V was trimmed by 6 bases and J by 4 bases, leaving 9 bases between them.

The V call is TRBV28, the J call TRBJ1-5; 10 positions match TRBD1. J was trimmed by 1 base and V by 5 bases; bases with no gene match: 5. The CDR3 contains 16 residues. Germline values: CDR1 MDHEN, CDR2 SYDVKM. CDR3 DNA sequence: TGTGCCAGCAGTCCCCGGGACAGGGGAAGCAATCAGCCCCAGCATTTT. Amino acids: CASSPRDRGSNQPQHF.

The CDR3 DNA follows: TGTGCCAGCAGCGTAGCCCACGGGGAGACCCAGTACTTC. Its translation is CASSVAHGETQYF. V is TRBV9 and J is TRBJ2-5; D is ambiguous. V was clipped by 0 bases and J by 5 bases, with 8 bases between them. This CDR3 is built from 13 residues. CDR1 is SGDLS, CDR2 YYNGEE, per germline.

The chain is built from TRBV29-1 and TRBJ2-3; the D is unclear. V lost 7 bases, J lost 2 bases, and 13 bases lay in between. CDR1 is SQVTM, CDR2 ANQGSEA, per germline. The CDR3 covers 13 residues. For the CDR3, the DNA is TGCAGCGCGATGCAGGACCTCACAGATACGCAGTATTTT. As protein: CSAMQDLTDTQYF.

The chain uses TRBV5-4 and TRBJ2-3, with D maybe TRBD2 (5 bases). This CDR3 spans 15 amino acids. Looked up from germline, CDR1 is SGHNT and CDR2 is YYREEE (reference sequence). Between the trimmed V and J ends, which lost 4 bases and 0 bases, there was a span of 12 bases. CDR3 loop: CASSRRGPSTDTQYF. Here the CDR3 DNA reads TGTGCCAGCAGCCGCCGGGGTCCTAGCACAGATACGCAGTATTTT.